The T cell receptor (beta chain) under discussion was sequenced for a study of blood T cell repertoires in COVID-19. Background on the study: From T cells, B-cell-depleted T cells, or PBMCs came the material, which was cDNA or gDNA.

Original analysis: The assay estimated nucleated cells by amplifying reference gene primers. Data came from immunoSEQ multiplex PCR; TCRdb stores just in-frame clones and leaves some out. Clone size and the V and J calls come from that table; the DNA yielded D and trimming. This sample has roughly 280,000 clones, with 86% found just once. This sequence originates from a man in his forties or fifties with active or convalescent COVID-19. The sequencing input was peripheral blood.

CDR3 sequence (DNA): TGTGCCAGCAGCGGTGAGGGACAGGGGCACTCTGAAGCTTTCTTT. Translation gives CASSGEGQGHSEAFF. V usage is TRBV2 and J usage is TRBJ1-1, with 10 nucleotides matching TRBD1. Germline values: CDR1 SNHLY, CDR2 FYNNEI. The CDR3 sequence is 15 residues long. Trimming took 6 bases from V and 6 from J; bases not matched to a gene: 10.